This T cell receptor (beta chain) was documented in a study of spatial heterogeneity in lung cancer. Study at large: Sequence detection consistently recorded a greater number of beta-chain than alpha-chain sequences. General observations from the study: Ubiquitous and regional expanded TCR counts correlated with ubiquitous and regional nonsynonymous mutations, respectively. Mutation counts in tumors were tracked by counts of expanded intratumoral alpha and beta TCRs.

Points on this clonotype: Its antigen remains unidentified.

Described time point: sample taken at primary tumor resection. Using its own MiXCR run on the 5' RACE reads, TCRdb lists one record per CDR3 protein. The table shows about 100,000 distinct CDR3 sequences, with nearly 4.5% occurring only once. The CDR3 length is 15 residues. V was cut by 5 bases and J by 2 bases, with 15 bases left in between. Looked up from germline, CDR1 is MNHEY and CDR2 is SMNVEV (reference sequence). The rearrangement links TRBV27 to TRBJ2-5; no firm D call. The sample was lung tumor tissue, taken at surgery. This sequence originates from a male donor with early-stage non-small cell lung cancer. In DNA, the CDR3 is TGTGCCAGCAGTACCCTCGAGTACGGACAAGAGACCCAGTACTTC. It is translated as CASSTLEYGQETQYF.